The T cell receptor beta chain described here comes from a study of early stage breast cancer tumors. TCRdb keeps only in-frame clones here, not all; method: immunoSEQ multiplex PCR. The sample holds some 5,000 clones, around two thirds seen once. This clone was seen a single time. Germline CDR1 SGHNT, CDR2 YYREEE (reference sequence). This CDR3 is 14 amino acids long. Trimming left V 0 bases short and J 5 bases short, with 6 bases between. The sequence came from a person aged 45 to 59 with breast cancer. This chain links TRBV5-4 with TRBJ1-6; D is unresolved. Material for sequencing was breast tumor tissue. The CDR3 DNA is TGTGCCAGCAGCTTGGGACGGAATAATTCACCCCTCCACTTT. Protein: CASSLGRNNSPLHF.